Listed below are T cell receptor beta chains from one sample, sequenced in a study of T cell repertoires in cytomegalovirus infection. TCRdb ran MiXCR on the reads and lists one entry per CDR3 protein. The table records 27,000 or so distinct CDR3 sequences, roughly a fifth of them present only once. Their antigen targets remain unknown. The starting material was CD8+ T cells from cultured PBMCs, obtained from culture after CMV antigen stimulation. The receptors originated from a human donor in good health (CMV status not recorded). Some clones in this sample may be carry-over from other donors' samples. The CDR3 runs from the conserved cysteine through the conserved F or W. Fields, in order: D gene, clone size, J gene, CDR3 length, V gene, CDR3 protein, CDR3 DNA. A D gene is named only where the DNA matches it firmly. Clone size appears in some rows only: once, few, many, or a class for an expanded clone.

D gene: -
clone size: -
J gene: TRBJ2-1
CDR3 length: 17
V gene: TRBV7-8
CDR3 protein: CASSPNQYGASYDEQFF
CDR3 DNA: TGTGCCAGCAGCCCCAACCAGTACGGGGCCAGCTACGATGAGCAGTTCTTC

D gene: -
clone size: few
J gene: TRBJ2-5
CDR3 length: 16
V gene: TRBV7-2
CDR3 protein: CASSYIPNLEQETQYF
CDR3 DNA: TGTGCCAGCAGCTACATTCCCAACTTAGAACAAGAGACCCAGTACTTC

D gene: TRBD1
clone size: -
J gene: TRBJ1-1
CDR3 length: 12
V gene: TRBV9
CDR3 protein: CASSTGGTEAFF
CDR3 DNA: TGTGCCAGTTCGACAGGGGGTACTGAAGCTTTCTTT

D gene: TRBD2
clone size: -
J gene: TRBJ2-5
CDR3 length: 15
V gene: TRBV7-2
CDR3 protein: CASSRGLAGPETQYF
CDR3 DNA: TGTGCCAGCAGCAGGGGACTAGCGGGGCCAGAGACCCAGTACTTC

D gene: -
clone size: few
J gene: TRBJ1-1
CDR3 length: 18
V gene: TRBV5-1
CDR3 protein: CASSLGGSGTWMNTEAFF
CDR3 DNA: TGCGCCAGCAGCTTAGGTGGTTCGGGGACGTGGATGAACACTGAAGCTTTCTTT

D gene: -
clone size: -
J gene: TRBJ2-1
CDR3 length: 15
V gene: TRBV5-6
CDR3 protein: CASTPRGRPYNEQFF
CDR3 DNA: TGTGCCAGCACCCCACGGGGGCGCCCCTACAATGAGCAGTTCTTC

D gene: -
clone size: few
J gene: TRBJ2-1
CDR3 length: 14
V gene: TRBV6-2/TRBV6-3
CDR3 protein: CASSYSGPYNEQFF
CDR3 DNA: TGTGCCAGCAGTTACTCGGGACCTTACAATGAGCAGTTCTTC

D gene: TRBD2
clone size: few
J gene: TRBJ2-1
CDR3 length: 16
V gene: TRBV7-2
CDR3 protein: CASSLMVGGPFNEQFF
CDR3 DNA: TGTGCCAGCAGCTTAATGGTGGGAGGGCCTTTCAATGAGCAGTTCTTC

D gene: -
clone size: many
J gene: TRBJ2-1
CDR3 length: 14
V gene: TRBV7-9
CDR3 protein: CASSPESESYSQFF
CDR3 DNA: TGTGCCAGCAGCCCCGAATCGGAATCGTATTCGCAGTTCTTC

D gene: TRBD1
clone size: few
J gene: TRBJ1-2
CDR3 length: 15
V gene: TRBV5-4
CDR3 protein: CASSHGQGADYGYTF
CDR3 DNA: TGTGCCAGCAGCCACGGACAGGGGGCTGACTATGGCTACACCTTC

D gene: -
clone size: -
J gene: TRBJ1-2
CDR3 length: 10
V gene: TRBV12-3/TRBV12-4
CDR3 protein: CASSLNGYTF
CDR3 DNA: TGTGCCAGCAGTTTGAATGGCTACACCTTC

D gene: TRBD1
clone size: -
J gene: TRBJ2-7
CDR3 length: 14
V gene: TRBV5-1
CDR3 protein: CASSSQGTGYEQYF
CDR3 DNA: TGCGCCAGCAGCTCACAGGGGACGGGATACGAGCAGTACTTC

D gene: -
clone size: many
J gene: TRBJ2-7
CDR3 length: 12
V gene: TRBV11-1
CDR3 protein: CASSLQGGKQYF
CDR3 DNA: TGTGCCAGCAGCTTACAGGGGGGCAAGCAGTACTTC

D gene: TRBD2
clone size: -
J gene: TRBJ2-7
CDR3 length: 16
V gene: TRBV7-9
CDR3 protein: CASSPLVAGDPREQYF
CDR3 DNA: TGTGCCAGCAGCCCCCTCGTAGCGGGGGATCCACGGGAGCAGTACTTC

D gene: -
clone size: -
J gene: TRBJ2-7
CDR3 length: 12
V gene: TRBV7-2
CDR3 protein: CASSPGSYEQYF
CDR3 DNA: TGTGCCAGCAGCCCAGGGTCCTACGAGCAGTACTTC

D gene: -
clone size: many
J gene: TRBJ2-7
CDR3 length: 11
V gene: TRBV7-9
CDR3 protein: CASSVTGEQYF
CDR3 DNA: TGTGCCAGCAGCGTAACAGGGGAGCAGTACTTC

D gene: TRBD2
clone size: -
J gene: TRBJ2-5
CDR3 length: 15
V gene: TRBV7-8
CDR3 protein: CASSLLRAGQETQYF
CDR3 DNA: TGTGCCAGCAGCTTACTGAGAGCGGGGCAAGAGACCCAGTACTTC

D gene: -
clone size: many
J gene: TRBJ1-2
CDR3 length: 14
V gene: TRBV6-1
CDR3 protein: CASSEGERRAGYTF
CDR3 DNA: TGTGCCAGCAGTGAAGGGGAGAGGAGGGCTGGCTACACCTTC

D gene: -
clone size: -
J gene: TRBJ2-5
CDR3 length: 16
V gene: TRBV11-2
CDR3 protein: CASSPDVRGDRETQYF
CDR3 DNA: TGTGCCAGCAGTCCTGACGTCAGAGGGGATAGGGAGACCCAGTACTTC

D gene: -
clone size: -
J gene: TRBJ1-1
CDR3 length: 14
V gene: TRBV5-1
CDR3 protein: CASTSMTPNTEAFF
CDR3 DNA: TGCGCCAGCACCTCAATGACACCGAACACTGAAGCTTTCTTT

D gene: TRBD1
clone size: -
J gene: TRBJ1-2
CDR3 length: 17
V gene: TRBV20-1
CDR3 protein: CSARADREGDVSYGYTF
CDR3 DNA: TGCAGTGCTAGAGCTGACAGGGAAGGGGATGTGAGCTATGGCTACACCTTC

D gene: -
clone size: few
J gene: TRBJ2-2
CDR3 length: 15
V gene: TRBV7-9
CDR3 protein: CASSRPGPSDGELFF
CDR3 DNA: TGTGCCAGCAGCCGCCCGGGACCGAGCGACGGGGAGCTGTTTTTT

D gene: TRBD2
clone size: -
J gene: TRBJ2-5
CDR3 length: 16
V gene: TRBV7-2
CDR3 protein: CASSPGLAAGQETQYF
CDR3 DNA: TGTGCCAGCAGCCCCGGACTAGCAGCAGGCCAAGAGACCCAGTACTTC

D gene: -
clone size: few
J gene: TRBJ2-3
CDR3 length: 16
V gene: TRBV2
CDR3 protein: CANSPGKGATGDTQYF
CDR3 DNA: TGTGCCAACTCCCCAGGAAAGGGCGCGACGGGCGATACGCAGTATTTT

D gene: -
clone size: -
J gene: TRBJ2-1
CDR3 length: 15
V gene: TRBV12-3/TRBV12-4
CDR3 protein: CASTSLWGPFHEQFF
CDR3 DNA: TGTGCCAGCACCTCCCTCTGGGGGCCGTTCCATGAGCAGTTCTTC

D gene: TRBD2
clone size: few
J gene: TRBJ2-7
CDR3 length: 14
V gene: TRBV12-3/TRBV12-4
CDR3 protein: CASSFGTSGYEQYF
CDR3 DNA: TGTGCCAGCAGTTTCGGGACTAGCGGATACGAGCAGTACTTC

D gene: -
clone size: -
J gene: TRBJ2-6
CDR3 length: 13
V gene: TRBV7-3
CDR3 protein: CASSLGGANVLTF
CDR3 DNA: TGTGCCAGCAGCCTCGGTGGGGCCAACGTCCTGACTTTC

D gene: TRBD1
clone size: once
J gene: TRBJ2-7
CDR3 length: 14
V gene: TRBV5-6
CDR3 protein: CASSSGTASYEQYF
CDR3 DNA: TGTGCCAGCAGCTCCGGGACAGCTTCCTACGAGCAGTACTTC

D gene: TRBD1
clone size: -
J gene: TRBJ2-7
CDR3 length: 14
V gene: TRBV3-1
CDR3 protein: CASRLGTGGSEQYF
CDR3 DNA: TGTGCCAGCAGACTCGGGACAGGGGGAAGCGAGCAGTACTTC

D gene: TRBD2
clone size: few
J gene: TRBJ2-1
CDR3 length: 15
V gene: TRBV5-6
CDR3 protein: CASFWGGSSYNEQFF
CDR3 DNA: TGTGCCAGCTTCTGGGGGGGAAGCTCCTACAATGAGCAGTTCTTC

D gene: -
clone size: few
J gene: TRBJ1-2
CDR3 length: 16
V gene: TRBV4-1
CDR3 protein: CASSQDRGEGYGGYTF
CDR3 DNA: TGCGCCAGCAGCCAAGATCGAGGGGAAGGCTACGGTGGCTACACCTTC

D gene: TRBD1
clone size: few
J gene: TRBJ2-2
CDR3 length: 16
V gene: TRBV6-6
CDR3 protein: CASSYGPGQGTGELFF
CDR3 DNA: TGTGCCAGCAGTTACGGCCCGGGACAGGGGACCGGGGAGCTGTTTTTT

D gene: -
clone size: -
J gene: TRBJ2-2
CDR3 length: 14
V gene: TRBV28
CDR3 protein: CASKRDGNTGELFF
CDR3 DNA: TGTGCCAGCAAACGGGACGGCAACACCGGGGAGCTGTTTTTT

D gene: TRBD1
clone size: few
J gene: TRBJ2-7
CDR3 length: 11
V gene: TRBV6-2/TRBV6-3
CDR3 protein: CASTDRGEQYF
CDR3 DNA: TGTGCCAGCACCGACAGGGGCGAGCAGTACTTC

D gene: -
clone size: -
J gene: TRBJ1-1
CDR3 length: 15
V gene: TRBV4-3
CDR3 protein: CASSQERVSNTEAFF
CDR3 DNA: TGCGCCAGCAGCCAAGAGAGGGTCTCGAACACTGAAGCTTTCTTT

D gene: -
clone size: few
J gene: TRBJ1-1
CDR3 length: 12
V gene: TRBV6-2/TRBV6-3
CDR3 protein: CASSGRVTEAFF
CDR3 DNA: TGTGCCAGCAGTGGCAGGGTCACTGAAGCTTTCTTT

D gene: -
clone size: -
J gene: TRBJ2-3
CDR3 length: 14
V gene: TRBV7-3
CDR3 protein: CASSPKGGTDTQYF
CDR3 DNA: TGTGCCAGCAGCCCGAAGGGGGGCACAGATACGCAGTATTTT

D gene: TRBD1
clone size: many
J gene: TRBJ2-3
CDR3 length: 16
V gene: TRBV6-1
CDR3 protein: CASSDLMTGVVDTQYF
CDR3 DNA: TGTGCCAGCAGTGACCTTATGACAGGGGTGGTAGATACGCAGTATTTT

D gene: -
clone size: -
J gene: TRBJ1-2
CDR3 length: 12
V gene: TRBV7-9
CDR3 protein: CASSLGGDGYTF
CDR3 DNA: TGTGCCAGCAGCTTAGGAGGTGATGGCTACACCTTC

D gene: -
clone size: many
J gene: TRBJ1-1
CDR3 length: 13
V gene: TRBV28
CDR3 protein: CASSFGRGTEAFF
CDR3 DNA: TGTGCCAGCAGTTTTGGCAGGGGCACTGAAGCTTTCTTT

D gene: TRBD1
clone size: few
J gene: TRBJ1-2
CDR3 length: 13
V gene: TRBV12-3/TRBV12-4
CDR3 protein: CASLPTGLIGYTF
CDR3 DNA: TGTGCCAGCCTACCGACAGGGCTGATTGGCTACACCTTC

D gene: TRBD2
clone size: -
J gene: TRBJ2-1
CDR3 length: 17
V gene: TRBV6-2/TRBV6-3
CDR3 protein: CASSYPQKSGGHNEQFF
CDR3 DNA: TGTGCCAGCAGTTACCCCCAGAAGAGCGGGGGGCACAATGAGCAGTTCTTC